This T cell receptor beta chain was profiled in a study of blood T cell repertoires in COVID-19. Study-level information: The United States, Italy and Spain were the sources of the acute and convalescent COVID-19 samples. PBMCs, B-cell-depleted T cells, or T cells were the source of the cDNA or gDNA that made up the material.

Original analysis: It was from reference gene primer amplification that nucleated cell counts were estimated. Sequencing used immunoSEQ multiplex PCR; TCRdb keeps in-frame clones, though not all of them. The V and J calls and clone size are taken from that table; D and trimming were inferred from the DNA. The sample holds a few hundred thousand clones, roughly 87% seen once. Trimming took 2 bases from V and 1 from J, leaving 6 bases between them. CDR1 is SGHRS and CDR2 is YFSETQ in the germline V gene. CDR3 length: 13 amino acids. V usage is TRBV5-1 and J usage is TRBJ1-1; no clear D gene. This TCR was recovered from a middle-aged man with active or convalescent COVID-19. Sample: peripheral blood. CDR3 protein: CASSFTENTEAFF. The CDR3, as DNA: TGCGCCAGCAGCTTCACAGAGAACACTGAAGCTTTCTTT. Based on the CDR3 plus reference TRBV5-1 and TRBJ1-1, the full variable domain is KAGVTQTPRYLIKTRGQQVTLSCSPISGHRSVSWYQQTPGQGLQFLFEYFSETQRNKGNFPGRFSGRQFSNSRSEMNVSTLELGDSALYLCASSFTENTEAFFGQGTRLTVV.